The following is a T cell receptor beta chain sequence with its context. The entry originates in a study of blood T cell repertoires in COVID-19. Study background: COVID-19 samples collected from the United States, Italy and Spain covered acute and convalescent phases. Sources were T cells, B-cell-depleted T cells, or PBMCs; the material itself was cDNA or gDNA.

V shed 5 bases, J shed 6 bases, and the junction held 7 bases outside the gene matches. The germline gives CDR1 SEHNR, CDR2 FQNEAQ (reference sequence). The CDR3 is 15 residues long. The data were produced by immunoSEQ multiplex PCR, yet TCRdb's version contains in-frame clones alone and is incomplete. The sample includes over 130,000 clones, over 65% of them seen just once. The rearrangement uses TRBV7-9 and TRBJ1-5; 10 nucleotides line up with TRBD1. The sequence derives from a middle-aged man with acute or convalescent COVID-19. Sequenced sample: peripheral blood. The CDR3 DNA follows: TGTGCCAGCAGCACAGACAGGGGGCCGGGTCAGCCCCAGCATTTT. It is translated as CASSTDRGPGQPQHF. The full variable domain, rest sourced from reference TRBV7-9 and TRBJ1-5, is DTGVSQNPRHKITKRGQNVTFRCDPISEHNRLYWYRQTLGQGPEFLTYFQNEAQLEKSRLLSDRFSAERPKGSFSTLEIQRTEQGDSAMYLCASSTDRGPGQPQHFGDGTRLSIL.